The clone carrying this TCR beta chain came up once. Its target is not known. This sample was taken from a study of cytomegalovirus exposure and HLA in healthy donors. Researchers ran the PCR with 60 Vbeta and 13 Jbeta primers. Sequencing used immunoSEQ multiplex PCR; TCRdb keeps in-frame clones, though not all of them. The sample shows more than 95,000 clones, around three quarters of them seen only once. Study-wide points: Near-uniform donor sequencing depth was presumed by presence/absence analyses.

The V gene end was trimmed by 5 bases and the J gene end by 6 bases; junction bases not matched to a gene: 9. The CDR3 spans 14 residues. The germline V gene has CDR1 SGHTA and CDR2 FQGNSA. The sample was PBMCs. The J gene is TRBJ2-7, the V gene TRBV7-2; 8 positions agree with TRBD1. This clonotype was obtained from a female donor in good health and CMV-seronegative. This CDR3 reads CASSTQGAFGEQYF. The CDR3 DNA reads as TGTGCCAGCAGCACTCAGGGGGCTTTTGGCGAGCAGTACTTC.